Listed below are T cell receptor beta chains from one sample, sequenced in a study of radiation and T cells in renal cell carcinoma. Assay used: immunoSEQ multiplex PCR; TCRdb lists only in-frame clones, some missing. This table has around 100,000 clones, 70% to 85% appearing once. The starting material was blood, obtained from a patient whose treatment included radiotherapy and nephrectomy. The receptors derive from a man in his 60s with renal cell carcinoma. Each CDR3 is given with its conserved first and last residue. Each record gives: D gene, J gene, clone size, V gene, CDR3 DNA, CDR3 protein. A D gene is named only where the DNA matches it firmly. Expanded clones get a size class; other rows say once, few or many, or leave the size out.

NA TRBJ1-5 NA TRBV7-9 TGTGCCAGCAGCTCCTGGGCCCTTGGAGATCAGCCCCAGCATTTT CASSSWALGDQPQHF
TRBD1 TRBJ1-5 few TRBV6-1 TGTGCCAGCAGTGCGCTATCAGGGGGCGGGCAGCCCCAGCATTTT CASSALSGGGQPQHF
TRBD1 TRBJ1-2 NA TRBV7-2 TGTGCCAGCAGCTCCGACAGGGTGGGGGTATTGTATGGCTACACCTTC CASSSDRVGVLYGYTF
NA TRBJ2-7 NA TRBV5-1 TGCGCCAGCAGCTTGAAGGGACACCCCGGGGAGCAGTACTTC CASSLKGHPGEQYF
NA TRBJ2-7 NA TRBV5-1 TGCGCCAGCAGTCCAGGGACCCTTACCACGTACGAGCAGTACTTC CASSPGTLTTYEQYF
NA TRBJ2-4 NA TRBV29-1 TGCAGCGTTTTTAGTCAGGTCGTAAACATTCAGTACTTC CSVFSQVVNIQYF
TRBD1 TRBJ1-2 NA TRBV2 TGTGCCAGCGGACAGGAGAACTATGGCTACACCTTC CASGQENYGYTF
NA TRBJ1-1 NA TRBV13 TGTGCCAGCAGTTCCCATGGGGGGGTTGGCACTGAAGCTTTCTTT CASSSHGGVGTEAFF
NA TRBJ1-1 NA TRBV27 TGTGCCAGCAGTTTTCGGGGGGCTGCTGAAGCTTTCTTT CASSFRGAAEAFF
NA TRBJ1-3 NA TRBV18 TGTGCCAGCTCACCACGTCCCCCCGGGAGCTCTGGAAACACCATATATTTT CASSPRPPGSSGNTIYF
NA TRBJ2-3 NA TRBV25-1 TGTGCCAGCAGTGAAAGGCAGAGCACAGATACGCAGTATTTT CASSERQSTDTQYF
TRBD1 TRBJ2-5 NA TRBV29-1 TGCAGCGCCGCCAGAGGGGGCGGGGAGACCCAGTACTTC CSAARGGGETQYF
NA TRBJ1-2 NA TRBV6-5 TGTGCCAGCAATAACGCCCAGGGGAGCTATGGCTACACCTTC CASNNAQGSYGYTF
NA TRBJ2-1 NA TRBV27 TGTGCCAGCAGTTTAGCAACCTCCTACAATGAGCAGTTCTTC CASSLATSYNEQFF
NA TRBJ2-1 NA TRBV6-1 TGTGCCAGCACCGAAGGGGTCCAACGGAATGAGCAGTTCTTC CASTEGVQRNEQFF
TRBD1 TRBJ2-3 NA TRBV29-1 TGCAGCGTTGACCTGACAGGGTTGATCACAGATACGCAGTATTTT CSVDLTGLITDTQYF
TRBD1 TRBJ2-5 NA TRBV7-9 TGTGCCAGCAGCCGACAGGGGGCTCAAGAGACCCAGTACTTC CASSRQGAQETQYF
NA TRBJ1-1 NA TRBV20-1 TGCAGTGCTAAGCTCGGCACTGAAGCTTTCTTT CSAKLGTEAFF
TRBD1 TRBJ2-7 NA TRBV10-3 TGTGCCATCAGCAAGGACAGGGCTAACTCCTACGAGCAGTACTTC CAISKDRANSYEQYF
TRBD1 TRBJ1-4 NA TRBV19 TGTGCCAGTAGTGCCAACAGGGGCAATAATGAAAAACTGTTTTTT CASSANRGNNEKLFF
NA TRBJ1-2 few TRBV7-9 TGTGCCAGCAGCCCTAGGTGGGAGTTTCTCTATGGCTACACCTTC CASSPRWEFLYGYTF
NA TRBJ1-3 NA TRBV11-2 TGTGCCAGCAGCCCGAGGAGCTCTGGAAACACCATATATTTT CASSPRSSGNTIYF
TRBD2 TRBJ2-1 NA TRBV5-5 TGTGCCAGCAGCTTAGGGACTACCCTTGGGGTCGGTGAGCAGTTCTTC CASSLGTTLGVGEQFF
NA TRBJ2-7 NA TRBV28 TGTGCCTCTGGTAAGGGGCGATCCTACGAGCAGTACTTC CASGKGRSYEQYF
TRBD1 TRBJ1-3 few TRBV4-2 TGTGCCAGCAGCCAAGGGACAGGGGGAAACACCATATATTTT CASSQGTGGNTIYF
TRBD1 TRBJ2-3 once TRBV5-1 TGCGCCAGCAGCACCGGGACAGCCAGCGATACGCAGTATTTT CASSTGTASDTQYF
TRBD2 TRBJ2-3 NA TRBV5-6 TGTGCCAGCAGTCGTCTAGCGGGGGCCACAGATACGCAGTATTTT CASSRLAGATDTQYF
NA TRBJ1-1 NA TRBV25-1 TGTGCCAGCAGTGATATTTCGTACACTGAAGCTTTCTTT CASSDISYTEAFF
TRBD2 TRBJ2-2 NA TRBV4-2 TGTGCCAGCAGCCTAGCGGGCACGAACACCGGGGAGCTGTTTTTT CASSLAGTNTGELFF
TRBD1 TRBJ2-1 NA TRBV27 TGTGCCATCAGGGGGAGCCTCGGGGCTAATGAGCAGTTCTTC CAIRGSLGANEQFF
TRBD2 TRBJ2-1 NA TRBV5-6 TGTGCCAGCAGCTTATGGCTAGCGGAGTACCCCTCCTACAATGAGCAGTTCTTC CASSLWLAEYPSYNEQFF
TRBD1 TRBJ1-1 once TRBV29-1 TGCAGCGCATACGGGGACAGGCAGGGGAACACTGAAGCTTTCTTT CSAYGDRQGNTEAFF
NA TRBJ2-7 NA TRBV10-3 TGTGCCATCGGGGGGCCCTCAAGCTCCTACGAGCAGTACTTC CAIGGPSSSYEQYF
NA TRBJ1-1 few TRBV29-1 TGCAGCGTTGAATGGGGGGGCCTCACTGAAGCTTTCTTT CSVEWGGLTEAFF
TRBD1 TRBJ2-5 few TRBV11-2 TGTGCCAGCAGCTTCGCCGGGACAGGGGAAGAGACCCAGTACTTC CASSFAGTGEETQYF
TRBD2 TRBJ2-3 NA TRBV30 TGTGCCTGGAATCAGGGACTAGCTAGAGATACGCAGTATTTT CAWNQGLARDTQYF
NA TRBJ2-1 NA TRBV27 TGTGCCAGCAGACACGACAGGTCAGGCAGCTCCTACAATGAGCAGTTCTTC CASRHDRSGSSYNEQFF
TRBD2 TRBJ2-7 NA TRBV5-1 TGCGCCAGCAGCCTCCTCAGCGGGAGGGCCTACGAGCAGTACTTC CASSLLSGRAYEQYF
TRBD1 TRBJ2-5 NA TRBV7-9 TGTGCCAGCAGCTTGCGTGCCCGACAGGGAGAGACCCAGTACTTC CASSLRARQGETQYF
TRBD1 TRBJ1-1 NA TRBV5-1 TGCGCCAGCAGCTTGGCACCAGGGGGCGGGGGTGAAGCTTTCTTT CASSLAPGGGGEAFF
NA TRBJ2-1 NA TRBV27 TGTGCCAGCAGTAACCGGGACGGTAACAATGAGCAGTTCTTC CASSNRDGNNEQFF
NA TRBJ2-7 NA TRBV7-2 TGTGCCAGCAGCCCCCCCGGTCCCGAGCAGTACTTC CASSPPGPEQYF
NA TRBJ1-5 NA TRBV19 TGTGCCAGTAGTTCTCCGGGACAAGGGCAGCCCCAGCATTTT CASSSPGQGQPQHF
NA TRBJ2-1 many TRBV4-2 TGTGCCAGCAGCCAAATTAGAAGGACCGAAGAGCAGTTCTTC CASSQIRRTEEQFF
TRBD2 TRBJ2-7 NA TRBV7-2 TGTGCCAGCAGCTTAGTCGGCGGGGGGAGCTCCTACGAGCAGTACTTC CASSLVGGGSSYEQYF
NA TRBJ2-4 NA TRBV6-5 TGTGCCAGCAGTTCCTCGGACAGACGAGAAAACATTCAGTACTTC CASSSSDRRENIQYF
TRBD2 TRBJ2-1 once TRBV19 TGTGCCAGTAGTAGGTATGCGGGAGCGTACAATGAGCAGTTCTTC CASSRYAGAYNEQFF
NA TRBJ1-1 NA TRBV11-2 TGTGCCAGCAGCTTTTCGCGGGCTGAAGCTTTCTTT CASSFSRAEAFF
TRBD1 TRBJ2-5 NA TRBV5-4 TGTGCCAGCCGGGACAGGGGGCGGGAGACCCAGTACTTC CASRDRGRETQYF
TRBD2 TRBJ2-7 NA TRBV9 TGTGCCAGCTCCACTAGCGGGAGTGGGGAGCAGTACTTC CASSTSGSGEQYF
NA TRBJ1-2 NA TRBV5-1 TGCGCCAGCAGCTTGGCGACTCGACGGACCTATGGCTACACCTTC CASSLATRRTYGYTF
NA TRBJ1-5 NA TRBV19 TGTGCCAGTATCGGGGGGGCGAGGCAGCCCCAGCATTTT CASIGGARQPQHF
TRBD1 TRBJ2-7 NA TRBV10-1 TGCGCCAGCAGTGAACCTGGACAGGGTAGGGACGAGCAGTACTTC CASSEPGQGRDEQYF